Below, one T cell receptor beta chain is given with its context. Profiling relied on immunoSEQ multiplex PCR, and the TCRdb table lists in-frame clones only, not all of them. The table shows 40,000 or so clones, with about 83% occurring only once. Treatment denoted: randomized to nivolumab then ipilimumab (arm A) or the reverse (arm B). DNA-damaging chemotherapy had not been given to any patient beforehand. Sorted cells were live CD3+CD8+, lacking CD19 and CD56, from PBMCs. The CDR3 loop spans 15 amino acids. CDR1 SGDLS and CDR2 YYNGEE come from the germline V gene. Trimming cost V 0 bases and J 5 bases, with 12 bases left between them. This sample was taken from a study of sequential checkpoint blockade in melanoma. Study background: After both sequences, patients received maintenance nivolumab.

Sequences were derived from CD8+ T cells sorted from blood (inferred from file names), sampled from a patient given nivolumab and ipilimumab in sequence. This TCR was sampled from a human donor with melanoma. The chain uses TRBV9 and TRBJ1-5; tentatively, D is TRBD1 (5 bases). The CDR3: CASSVDPGIDQPQHF. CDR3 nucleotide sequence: TGTGCCAGCAGCGTAGACCCAGGGATCGATCAGCCCCAGCATTTT.